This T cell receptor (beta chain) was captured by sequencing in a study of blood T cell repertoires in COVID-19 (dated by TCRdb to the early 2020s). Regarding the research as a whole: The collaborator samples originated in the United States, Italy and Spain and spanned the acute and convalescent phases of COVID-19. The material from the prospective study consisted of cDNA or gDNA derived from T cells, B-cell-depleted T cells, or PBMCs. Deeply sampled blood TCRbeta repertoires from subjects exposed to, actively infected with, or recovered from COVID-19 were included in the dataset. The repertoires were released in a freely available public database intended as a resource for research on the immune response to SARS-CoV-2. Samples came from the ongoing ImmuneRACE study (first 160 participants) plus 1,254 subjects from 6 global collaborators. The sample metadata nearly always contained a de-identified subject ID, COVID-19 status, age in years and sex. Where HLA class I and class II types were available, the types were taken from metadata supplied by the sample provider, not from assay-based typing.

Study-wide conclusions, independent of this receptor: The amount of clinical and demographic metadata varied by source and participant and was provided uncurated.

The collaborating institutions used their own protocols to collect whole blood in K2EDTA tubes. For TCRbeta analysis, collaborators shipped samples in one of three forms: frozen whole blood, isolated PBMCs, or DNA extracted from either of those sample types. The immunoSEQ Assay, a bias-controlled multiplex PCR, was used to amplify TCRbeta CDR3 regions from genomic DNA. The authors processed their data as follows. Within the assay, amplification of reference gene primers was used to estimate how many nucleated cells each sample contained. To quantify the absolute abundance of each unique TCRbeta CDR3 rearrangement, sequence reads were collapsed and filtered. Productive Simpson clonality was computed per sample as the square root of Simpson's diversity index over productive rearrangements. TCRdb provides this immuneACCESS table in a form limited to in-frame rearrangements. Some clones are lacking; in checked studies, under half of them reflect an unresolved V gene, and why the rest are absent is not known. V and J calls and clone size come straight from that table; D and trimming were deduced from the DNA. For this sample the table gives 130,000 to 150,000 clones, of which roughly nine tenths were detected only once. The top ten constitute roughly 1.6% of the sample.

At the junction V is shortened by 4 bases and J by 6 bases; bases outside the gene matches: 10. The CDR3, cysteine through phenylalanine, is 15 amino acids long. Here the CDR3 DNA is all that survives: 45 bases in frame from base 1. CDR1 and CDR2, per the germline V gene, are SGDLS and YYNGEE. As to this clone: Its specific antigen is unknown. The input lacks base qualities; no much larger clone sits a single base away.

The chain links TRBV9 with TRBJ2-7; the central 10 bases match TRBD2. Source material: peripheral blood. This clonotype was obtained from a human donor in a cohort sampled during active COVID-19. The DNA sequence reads TGTGCCAGCAGCCCATCCGGGACTAGCGTTTCCGAGCAGTACTTC. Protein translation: CASSPSGTSVSEQYF.